This TCR beta chain was retrieved from a study of early T cells in non-severe SARS-CoV-2 infection. Study context: The chains were unpaired, and the sequenced material was bulk RNA from unsorted whole blood.

Study-wide results and limits: The study's VDJdb matching favored anti-spike CD8 responses and missed private and CD4 specificities.

Each single cDNA molecule received a unique molecular identifier. MiXCR, applied by TCRdb to the 5' RACE reads, yields one record per CDR3 protein. The sample includes over 55,000 distinct CDR3 sequences, 10% to 15% of them seen just once. The V and J ends lost 1 base and 3 bases respectively, with 12 bases between them. This CDR3 is 15 amino acids long. Germline loops: CDR1 SGHVS, CDR2 FQNEAQ. This clonotype was counted at least ten times. The antigen is not known. The sequencing input was whole blood. The clonotype originates from an adult who was a healthcare worker with PCR-confirmed SARS-CoV-2 infection or an uninfected control (not recorded which). The chain employs TRBV7-8 and TRBJ2-5; D possibly uses TRBD1 or TRBD2 (5 bases each). The CDR3 nucleotides are TGTGCCAGCAGCTTAGGGGTCAGAGGGGAAGAGACCCAGTACTTC. Translated: CASSLGVRGEETQYF.